A selection of T cell receptor beta chains follows, all from one sample in a study of blood T cell repertoires in COVID-19. Sequencing used immunoSEQ multiplex PCR; TCRdb keeps in-frame clones, though not all of them. The sample contains around 230,000 clones, 70% to 90% of which appear only once. The sample consisted of PBMCs or T cells enriched from blood (not recorded which). The receptor source for this set is a middle-aged man who had recovered from COVID-19. Each CDR3 is given with its conserved first and last residue. D genes are given only for firm matches. Clone size is shown for a subset of rows, as once, few, many or a class of expanded clone.

V	D	size	J	CDR3	DNA
TRBV3-1/TRBV3-2	NA	NA	TRBJ2-7	CASSLRESYEQYF	TGTGCCAGCAGCCTCCGGGAGTCCTACGAGCAGTACTTC
TRBV9	TRBD2	once	TRBJ2-3	CASSVSSGTSGGAWGDTQYF	TGTGCCAGCAGCGTTTCCTCCGGGACTAGCGGAGGAGCCTGGGGAGATACGCAGTATTTT
TRBV12-3/TRBV12-4	NA	NA	TRBJ2-1	CASTFSGNEQFF	TGTGCCAGCACCTTTAGCGGAAATGAGCAGTTCTTC
TRBV2	NA	NA	TRBJ2-3	CASRVTYTQYF	TGTGCCAGCAGGGTGACATATACGCAGTATTTT
TRBV6-2/TRBV6-3	NA	NA	TRBJ2-7	CASSYHRTYEQYF	TGTGCCAGCAGTTACCACAGGACGTACGAGCAGTACTTC
TRBV7-6	NA	NA	TRBJ1-2	CASSLAQAYGYTF	TGTGCCAGCAGCTTAGCCCAGGCCTATGGCTACACCTTC
TRBV30	NA	NA	TRBJ1-2	CAWSKGGTSNYGYTF	TGTGCCTGGAGTAAAGGCGGAACATCTAACTATGGCTACACCTTC
TRBV2	NA	NA	TRBJ2-5	CASRGRGGETQYF	TGTGCCAGCCGAGGGCGGGGTGGGGAGACCCAGTACTTC
TRBV7-9	NA	NA	TRBJ2-2	CASSSAGNTGELFF	TGTGCCAGCAGCTCCGCGGGGAACACCGGGGAGCTGTTTTTT
TRBV27	NA	NA	TRBJ1-6	CASSLELRGTNSPLHF	TGTGCCAGCAGTTTAGAGTTACGCGGAACAAATTCACCCCTCCACTTT
TRBV5-1	NA	NA	TRBJ2-1	CASSIVSSYNEQFF	TGCGCCAGCAGCATAGTTAGCTCCTACAATGAGCAGTTCTTC
TRBV30	TRBD2	once	TRBJ2-3	CALGREVTDTQYF	TGTGCCTTAGGGCGGGAGGTCACAGATACGCAGTATTTT
TRBV5-6	NA	NA	TRBJ1-2	CASSHSRAFYGYTF	TGTGCCAGCAGCCATTCCAGGGCTTTCTATGGCTACACCTTC
TRBV18	NA	NA	TRBJ1-2	CASSPSGEGYTF	TGTGCCAGCTCACCGTCGGGGGAAGGCTACACCTTC
TRBV29-1	NA	once	TRBJ1-1	CSSRYSNTEAFF	TGCAGCTCCCGGTACAGCAACACTGAAGCTTTCTTT
TRBV5-6	TRBD1	few	TRBJ1-5	CASSSGGSNQPQHF	TGTGCCAGCAGCTCAGGGGGCTCCAATCAGCCCCAGCATTTT